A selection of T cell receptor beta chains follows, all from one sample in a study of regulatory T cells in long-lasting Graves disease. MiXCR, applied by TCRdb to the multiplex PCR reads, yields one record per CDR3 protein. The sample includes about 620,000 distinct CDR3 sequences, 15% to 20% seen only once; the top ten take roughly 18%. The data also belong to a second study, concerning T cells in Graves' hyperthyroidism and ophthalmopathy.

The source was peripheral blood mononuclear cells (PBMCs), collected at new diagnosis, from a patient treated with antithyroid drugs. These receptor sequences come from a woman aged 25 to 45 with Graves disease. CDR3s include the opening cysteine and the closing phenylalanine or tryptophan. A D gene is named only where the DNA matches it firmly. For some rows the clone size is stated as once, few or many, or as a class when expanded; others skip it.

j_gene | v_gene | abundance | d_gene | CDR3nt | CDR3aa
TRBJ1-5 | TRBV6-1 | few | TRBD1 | TGTGCCAGCAGTGTATCCGGGACAGACAATCAGCCCCAGCATTTT | CASSVSGTDNQPQHF
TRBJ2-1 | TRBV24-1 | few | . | TGTGCCACCAGTGATGCGACTAGTAACAATGAGCAGTTCTTC | CATSDATSNNEQFF
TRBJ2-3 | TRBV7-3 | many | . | TGTGCCAGCAGCTTACCCGGGACAGATACGCAGTATTTT | CASSLPGTDTQYF
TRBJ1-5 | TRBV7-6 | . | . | TGTGCCAGCAGCTTCTCCGCAGGTAATCAGCCCCAGCATTTT | CASSFSAGNQPQHF
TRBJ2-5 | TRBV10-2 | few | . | TGCGCCAGCAGTGTCACGGGATCCATCGAGACCCAGTACTTC | CASSVTGSIETQYF
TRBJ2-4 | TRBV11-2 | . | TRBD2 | TGTGCCAGCAGCTTAGATGTAAGCGGGAGCTACATTCAGTACTTC | CASSLDVSGSYIQYF
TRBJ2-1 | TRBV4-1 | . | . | TGCGCCAGCAGCCAGGGAGCGGAACGCACCTACAATGAGCAGTTCTTC | CASSQGAERTYNEQFF
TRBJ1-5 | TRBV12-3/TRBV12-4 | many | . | TGTGCCAGCAGTCGACAGCCCCACCGTCAGCCCCAGCATTTT | CASSRQPHRQPQHF
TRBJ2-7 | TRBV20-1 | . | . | TGCAGTGCTCCAAGTTATAGCTCCTACGAGCAGTACTTC | CSAPSYSSYEQYF
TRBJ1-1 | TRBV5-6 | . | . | TGTGCCAGCAGCTTGGAACCGAGAGTTGAAGCTTTCTTT | CASSLEPRVEAFF
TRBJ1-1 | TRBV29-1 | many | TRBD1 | TGCAGCGTCAGACAGGGCAACACTGAAGCTTTCTTT | CSVRQGNTEAFF
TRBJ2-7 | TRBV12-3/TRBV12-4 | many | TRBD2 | TGTGCCAGCAGTTTTGGGCGGGAGCCCTCCTACGAGCAGTACTTC | CASSFGREPSYEQYF
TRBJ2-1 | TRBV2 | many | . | TGTGCCAGCAGTGAAGCGCCTGGGAATGAGCAGTTCTTC | CASSEAPGNEQFF
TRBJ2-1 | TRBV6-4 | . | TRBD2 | TGTGCCAGCAGTGTAGAGGCGGGAGGATACAATGAGCAGTTCTTC | CASSVEAGGYNEQFF
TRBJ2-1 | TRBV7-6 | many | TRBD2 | TGTGCCAGCAGCTTAGGTACTAGCGGGGGCAGCTCCTACAATGAGCAGTTCTTC | CASSLGTSGGSSYNEQFF
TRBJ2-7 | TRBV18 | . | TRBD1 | TGTGCCAGCTCACCGGCCGGACAGGCCACCTACGAGCGGTACTTC | CASSPAGQATYERYF
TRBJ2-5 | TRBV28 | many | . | TGTGCCAGCAGTCCAAGTCGCGGCAGCGAGACCCAGTACTTC | CASSPSRGSETQYF
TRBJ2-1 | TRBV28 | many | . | TGTGCCAGCACCAGGCTCCTTTCCTCCTACAATGAGCAGTTCTTC | CASTRLLSSYNEQFF
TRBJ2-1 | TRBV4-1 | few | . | TGCGCCAGCAGCCCTGGGCGGGACAATTACAATGAGCAGTTCTTC | CASSPGRDNYNEQFF
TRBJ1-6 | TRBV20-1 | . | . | TGCAGTGCGGCAGCCCTGCCCCTCCTCCACTTT | CSAAALPLLHF
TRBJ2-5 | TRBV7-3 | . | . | TGTGCCAGCAGCAACGACCCCCGTGGGACCCAGTACTTC | CASSNDPRGTQYF
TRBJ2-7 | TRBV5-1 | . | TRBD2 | TGCGCCAGCAGCCCAGGGACTAGCGCCTACGAGCAGTACTTC | CASSPGTSAYEQYF
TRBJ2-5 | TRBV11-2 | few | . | TGTGCCAGCAGCCCGGTGGTGACGATCGAGACCCAGTACTTC | CASSPVVTIETQYF
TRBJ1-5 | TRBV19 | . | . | TGTGCCAGTACGGCTGCTAGCAATCAGCCCCAGCATTTT | CASTAASNQPQHF
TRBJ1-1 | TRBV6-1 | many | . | TGTGCCAGCAGTGATAATCGTCGAGGCCCTGAAGCTTTCTTT | CASSDNRRGPEAFF
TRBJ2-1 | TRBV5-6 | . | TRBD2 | TGTGCCAGCAGCCGTTTAGGCGCGGGGGACAATGAGCAGTTCTTC | CASSRLGAGDNEQFF
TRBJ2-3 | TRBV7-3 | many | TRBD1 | TGTGCCAGCGGACAGGAGGCCACAGATACGCAGTATTTT | CASGQEATDTQYF
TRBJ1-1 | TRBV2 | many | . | TGTGCCAGCAGTGTAAAGGACATGAACACTGAAGCTTTCTTT | CASSVKDMNTEAFF
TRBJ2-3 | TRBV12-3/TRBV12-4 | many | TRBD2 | TGTGCCAGCAGTTTGGGACTAGCGGGTTCCACAGATACGCAGTATTTT | CASSLGLAGSTDTQYF
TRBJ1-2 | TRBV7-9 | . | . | TGTGCCAGCAGCTCCGGACAGACCTGTGGCTACACCTTC | CASSSGQTCGYTF
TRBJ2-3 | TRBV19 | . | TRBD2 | TGTGCCACCGCGGCTAGCGGGAGCACAGATACGCAGTATTTT | CATAASGSTDTQYF
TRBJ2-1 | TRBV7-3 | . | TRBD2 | TGTGCCAGCAGCTTAGAAGGCGGGGGATACAATGAGCAGTTCTTC | CASSLEGGGYNEQFF
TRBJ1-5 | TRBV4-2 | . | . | TGTGCCAGCAGCCAAGAATTCCGTAGCAATCAGCCCCAGCATTTT | CASSQEFRSNQPQHF
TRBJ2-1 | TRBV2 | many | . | TGTGCCAGCAGCCTAGACCAGAATGAGCAGTTCTTC | CASSLDQNEQFF
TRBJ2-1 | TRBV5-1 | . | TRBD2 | TGCGCCAGCAGCTTACTAGCGGGAGACTACAATGAGCAGTTCTTC | CASSLLAGDYNEQFF
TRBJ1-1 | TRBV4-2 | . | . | TGTGCCAGCAGGAAGACTGATATGAACACTGAAGCTTTCTTT | CASRKTDMNTEAFF
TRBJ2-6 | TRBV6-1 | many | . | TGTGCCAGCAGTGGGATACAGGTCTCTGGGGCCAACGTCCTGACTTTC | CASSGIQVSGANVLTF
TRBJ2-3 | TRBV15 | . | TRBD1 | TGTGCCACCAGCGGAAGGTCGGGACAGTTCTTCACAGATACGCAGTATTTT | CATSGRSGQFFTDTQYF
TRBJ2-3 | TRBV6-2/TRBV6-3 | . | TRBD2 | TGTGCCAGCAGTTACGCGGCCGGGACTAGGGTGAATACGCAGTATTTT | CASSYAAGTRVNTQYF
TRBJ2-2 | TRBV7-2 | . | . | TGTGCCAGCAGCTTAGTACAGACCGGGGAGCTGTTTTTT | CASSLVQTGELFF
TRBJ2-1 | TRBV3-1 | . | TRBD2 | TGTGCCAGCAGCCCCCCTCCGACTAGCGGATTCTCCTACAATGAGCAGTTCTTC | CASSPPPTSGFSYNEQFF
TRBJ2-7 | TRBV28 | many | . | TGTGCCAGCAGTTTACTTTCAGGGGAAGGGGTCTACGAGCAGTACTTC | CASSLLSGEGVYEQYF
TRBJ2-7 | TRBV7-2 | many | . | TGTGCCAGCAGCGTAGACAACGCACGCGGCGAGCAGTACTTC | CASSVDNARGEQYF
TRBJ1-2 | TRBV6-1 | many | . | TGTGCCAGCAGTGAATTCGGTGTCGATACGGGTGGCTACACCTTC | CASSEFGVDTGGYTF
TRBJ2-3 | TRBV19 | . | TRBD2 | TGTGCCAGTAATGGAGGGACTAGCGGACGATCAGATACGCAGTATTTT | CASNGGTSGRSDTQYF
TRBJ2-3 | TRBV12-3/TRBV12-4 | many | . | TGTGCCAGCAGCCTTGGACAGGGAGGGCTAGCGGGAACTAACACAGATACGCAGTATTTT | CASSLGQGGLAGTNTDTQYF
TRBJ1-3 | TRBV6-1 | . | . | TGTGCCAGCAGGGGGGCGGAACTTAGAAACACCATATATTTT | CASRGAELRNTIYF
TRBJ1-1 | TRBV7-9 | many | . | TGTGCCAGCAGCTTAGCGCGTCCGGCGAACACTGAAGCTTTCTTT | CASSLARPANTEAFF
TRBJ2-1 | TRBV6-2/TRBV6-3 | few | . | TGTGCCAGCAGTTACCCCAATGAGCAGTTCTTC | CASSYPNEQFF
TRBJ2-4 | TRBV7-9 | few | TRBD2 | TGTGCCAGCAGCTATAGCGGGAGGGCCGACAAAAACATTCAGTACTTC | CASSYSGRADKNIQYF
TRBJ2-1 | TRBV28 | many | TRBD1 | TGTGCCAGCAGTCTACCGGGACAGGTGAATGAGCAGTTCTTC | CASSLPGQVNEQFF
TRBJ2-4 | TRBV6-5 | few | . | TGTGCCAGCAGTTACTCTCAGTCCAAAAACATTCAGTACTTC | CASSYSQSKNIQYF
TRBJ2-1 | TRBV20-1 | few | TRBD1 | TGCAGTGTTAGAGACACGGGACAGGGAGACAATGAGCAGTTCTTC | CSVRDTGQGDNEQFF
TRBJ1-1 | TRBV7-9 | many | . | TGTGCCAGCAGCCCACGAACCACTGACCCCCCGGCTTTCTTT | CASSPRTTDPPAFF
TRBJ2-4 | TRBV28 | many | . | TGTGCCAGCAGTGTAACCAAAAACATTCAGTACTTC | CASSVTKNIQYF